Included here is one TCR beta chain sequence, with context. This clone's antigen is unknown. No clone much larger than this one lies a single base away; base qualities are absent. Library construction relied on the immunoSEQ multiplex PCR assay. About 10^5 TCR templates per sample were assayed by the deep sequencing platform. Genomic DNA extracted from sorted T cells was used for TCRbeta CDR3 sequencing. In the original analysis: The R programming language was used for clonal analysis of the TCRbeta CDR3 data. Alloreactive CD4+ and CD8+ clones were defined by comparing unstimulated samples with post-reaction CFSE-low samples. Regulatory or non-regulatory origin of alloreactive CD4+ clones was assigned by matching sequences to the sorted unstimulated Treg and non-Treg repertoires. The table was pulled from immuneACCESS by TCRdb, which kept in-frame rearrangements only. Such tables lose some clones; where checked, under half of the loss comes from unresolved V genes, and the rest has no known cause. The DNA was the basis for D and trimming; V, J and clone size are from that table. Counted in this sample were some 100,000 clones; about 91% of them appeared once. Approximately 0.71% of the sample lies in the top ten.

TCRbeta CDR3 sequencing was performed on sorted unstimulated T cells and on proliferating T cells recovered from mixed lymphocyte reactions. Fresh whole blood from nine to eleven HLA-typed healthy donors was used to isolate PBMCs. To map where alloreactive clones came from, unstimulated CD4+ regulatory T cells were FACS-sorted. The entry originates in a study of siplizumab effects on memory and regulatory T cells (dated by TCRdb to the late 2010s). Context from the whole study: The study looked at the effect of siplizumab, an anti-CD2 antibody, on alloreactive T-cell subsets in allogeneic mixed lymphocyte reactions made from human PBMCs. The paper as a whole reports these results and caveats: Sequences below about 10^-5 frequency were poorly captured, so only a minor fraction of alloreactive clones could be mapped to unstimulated subsets. Whether proliferating Tregs from siplizumab cultures actually had suppressive function was not functionally confirmed. A naive or memory phenotype could not be assigned to roughly 80-95% of proliferating CD4+ or CD8+ clones. The cumulative frequency of alloreactive sequences traceable to unstimulated CD4+ memory T cells was significantly reduced by siplizumab. Compared with memory T cells, unstimulated naive T cells appeared more diverse, and naive cells seemed to make a substantial contribution to the alloresponse. In reactions with siplizumab, an average of around 70% of mappable alloreactive CD4+ clones were Treg-derived, compared with roughly 27% in control reactions.

Reading the germline V gene gives CDR1 SQVTM and CDR2 ANQGSEA. From the cysteine through the phenylalanine, the CDR3 covers 10 amino acids. Only the CDR3 DNA stays, 30 bases, in frame from base 1. V sheds 4 bases and J sheds 10 bases, leaving 10 bases between their ends. This sequence uses TRBV29-1 and TRBJ1-1; the D segment cannot be called with confidence. The sequenced sample was Tregs sorted from blood. This receptor was identified in a human donor in good health. The CDR3 here reads CSVVGEGAFF. At the DNA level, the sequence is TGCAGCGTTGTGGGTGAAGGAGCTTTCTTT.